This TCR beta chain was captured in a study of cytomegalovirus exposure and HLA in healthy donors. Study-wide points: Most TCR sequences showed up rarely, but some public TCRs showed up in many donors.

A remark on this clone: Antigen: not known.

A roughly 120-subject validation cohort, separate from the roughly 670-subject first cohort, supplied the donors. The method was immunoSEQ multiplex PCR; TCRdb's version includes in-frame clones alone and lacks a portion of them. The sample lists about 260,000 clones, about nine tenths seen once, with 3% to 3.5% in the top ten. The CDR3 spans 14 residues. The V end lost 6 bases, the J end lost 5 bases, and 13 bases lay between the germline ends. Germline V gene sequence: CDR1 MNHEY, CDR2 SVGAGI. This clonotype was obtained from a woman aged 25 to 39 in good health and CMV-seronegative. J is TRBJ2-2 and V is TRBV6-5; TRBD1 or TRBD2 may be the D gene (5 bases each). Sequences were obtained from PBMCs. The CDR3 nucleotides are TGTGCCAGCAGAACGGGACCCCGAACCGGGGAGCTGTTTTTT. It translates to CASRTGPRTGELFF.